Listed here are 5 T cell receptor beta chains from one sample, sequenced in a study of shared clonotypes between healthy human individuals. Generated by immunoSEQ multiplex PCR, the TCRdb table keeps only in-frame clones and is missing some. The repertoire includes hundreds of thousands of clones, roughly 96% of them detected once, and approximately 0.12% sits in the top ten. Naive-designated CD8 cells lacked CD45RO, were positively enriched for CCR7, and omitted terminally differentiated effector memory CD45RA+ cells. Sequences were obtained from naive CD8+ T cells sorted from blood. These receptors originate from a woman aged 25 to 45 in good health.

This sequence joins TRBV7-6 and TRBJ1-2; TRBD1 aligns across 10 bases. Losses at the gene ends were 5 bases for V and 8 bases for J; bases not matched to a gene: 8. This CDR3 has 14 amino acids. CDR1 is SGHVS, CDR2 FNYEAQ, per germline. The CDR3 here is CASSTDRGLGGYTF. CDR3 bases: TGTGCCAGCAGCACTGACAGGGGGCTTGGAGGCTACACCTTC.

The chain uses TRBV27 and TRBJ1-4; the match to TRBD1 covers 7 bases. The V gene end was trimmed by 3 bases and the J gene end by 3 bases; junction bases not matched to a gene: 4. CDR3 length equals 15 residues. The V gene's germline CDR1 is MNHEY and CDR2 SMNVEV (reference sequence). CDR3 region: CASSLGQPSNEKLFF. CDR3 bases: TGTGCCAGCAGTTTGGGACAGCCCTCTAATGAAAAACTGTTTTTT.

V usage is TRBV4-1 and J usage is TRBJ2-3, with D tentatively TRBD2 (6 bases). Germline values: CDR1 MGHRA, CDR2 YSYEKL. This CDR3 is built from 15 residues. Trimming pared 1 base from V and 6 bases from J, leaving 14 bases between. CDR3 DNA: TGCGCCAGCAGCCAAGTTGGCGGGGAAAGGGATACGCAGTATTTT. Protein product: CASSQVGGERDTQYF.

The chain is built from TRBV29-1 and TRBJ1-1; 9 bases are a match to TRBD1. Germline assignment: CDR1 SQVTM and CDR2 ANQGSEA. This CDR3 has 14 residues. Trimming cost V 2 bases and J 2 bases; bases outside gene matches: 3. CDR3 amino acids: CSVEHRGLNTEAFF. The CDR3 DNA sequence: TGCAGCGTTGAACACAGGGGGCTAAACACTGAAGCTTTCTTT.

The J gene is TRBJ2-2, the V gene TRBV6-1; TRBD2 is a possible D gene (6 bases). V dropped 3 bases and J dropped 7 bases, with 15 bases sitting between them. CDR3 length: 15 amino acids. CDR1 and CDR2 from the germline V gene are MNHNS and SASEGT. CDR3 nucleotide sequence: TGTGCCAGCAGTGATTCGGGGGAGTCGGTCGGGGAGCTGTTTTTT. Protein sequence: CASSDSGESVGELFF.